This passage covers 7 T cell receptor beta chains from one sample sequenced in a study of CD8 T cells in Susac syndrome. Reverse transcription used about 0.45 to 1 ug RNA and random hexamers. MiXCR, applied by TCRdb to the immunoSEQ multiplex PCR reads, yields one record per CDR3 protein. The table has approximately 150,000 distinct CDR3 sequences, 90% to 95% seen once. Sequencing was done on a sample of CD4+ T cells from PBMCs. The source is a human donor in good health.

The rearrangement joins TRBV5-4 to TRBJ2-5, with TRBD2 identical over 9 bases. Germline V gene data show CDR1 as SGHNT and CDR2 as YYREEE (reference sequence). The CDR3 spans 16 residues. After removal of 0 bases from V and 4 bases from J, the junction contained 7 bases not matched to a gene. The CDR3 sequence: CASSLGAGGPAETQYF. The DNA of the CDR3 is TGTGCCAGCAGCTTGGGGGCGGGGGGGCCCGCAGAGACCCAGTACTTC.

This rearrangement joins TRBV30 to TRBJ2-2; TRBD2 is a possible D gene (6 bases). Germline values: CDR1 GTSNPN, CDR2 SVGIG (reference sequence). The CDR3 extends over 13 amino acids. Trimming cost V 3 bases and J 1 base, with 6 bases left between them. The CDR3 sequence is CAWRTRNTGELFF. The CDR3 bases are TGTGCCTGGAGGACTAGGAACACCGGGGAGCTGTTTTTT.

The rearrangement joins TRBV25-1 to TRBJ1-6; 7 bases are a match to TRBD1. J gave up 7 bases and V 6 bases, and 6 bases lay outside the gene matches. Germline-derived CDR1 and CDR2 are MGHDK and SYGVNS. The CDR3 length is 14 residues. Written as DNA, the CDR3 is TGTGCCAGCAGCCGGGGGACAGCAAATTCACCCCTCCACTTT. Amino acids: CASSRGTANSPLHF.

The genes are TRBV2 and TRBJ2-7, with 9 bases fitting TRBD1. Germline lookup yields CDR1 SNHLY and CDR2 FYNNEI. Trimming at V came to 5 bases and at J to 3 bases, leaving 14 bases not matched to a gene. The CDR3 has 17 amino acids. The chain's CDR3 is CASSRPGRTGVLYEQYF. In nucleotides, the CDR3 is TGTGCCAGCAGTCGCCCCGGAAGGACAGGGGTCCTCTACGAGCAGTACTTC.

The V call is TRBV3-1, the J call TRBJ2-7; D may be TRBD1 (7 bases). This CDR3 has 16 residues. The ends were cut back, 0 bases at V and 9 bases at J, with 21 bases in the middle. The germline CDR1 and CDR2 sequences are LGHDT and YNNKEL (reference sequence). CDR3 residues: CASSQDVTGRRNGQYF. Here the CDR3 DNA reads TGTGCCAGCAGCCAAGATGTGACAGGGAGGCGAAACGGGCAGTACTTC.

The genes are TRBV7-3 and TRBJ2-3; 8 bases are shared with TRBD1. Germline V gene data show CDR1 as SGHTA and CDR2 as FQGTGA. Trimming cost V 2 bases and J 4 bases; bases outside gene matches: 8. The CDR3 loop spans 16 amino acids. The CDR3: CASSLGAGGQPDTQYF. CDR3 nucleotide sequence: TGTGCCAGCAGCTTAGGGGCAGGGGGCCAGCCAGATACGCAGTATTTT.

The J gene is TRBJ2-7, the V gene TRBV9; TRBD2 agrees at 11 bases. The germline V gene has CDR1 SGDLS and CDR2 YYNGEE. The CDR3 is 16 residues long. V dropped 4 bases and J dropped 1; count of bases not matched to a gene: 7. The CDR3 region is CASSREVAGGSYEQYF. In nucleotides, the CDR3 is TGTGCCAGCAGCCGAGAGGTAGCGGGGGGGTCCTACGAGCAGTACTTC.